A single sample is the source of the 3 T cell receptor beta chains below, sequenced in a study of blood T cell repertoires in COVID-19. TCRdb's copy holds only in-frame clones and misses some; the assay was immunoSEQ multiplex PCR. The repertoire has nearly 110,000 clones, 88% of them found once; the top ten carry approximately 6.8%. What was sequenced was peripheral blood. Receptors were obtained from a man aged 45-65 years with active or convalescent COVID-19.

This clone came up once. V gene TRBV11-3 combines with J gene TRBJ2-7, with TRBD2 matching 12 bases. There are 14 residues in the CDR3. The V gene's germline CDR1 is SGHNT and CDR2 YENEEA. After removal of 1 base from V and 5 bases from J, the junction contained 0 bases not matched to a gene. CDR3 sequence: CASSLGLAGDEQYF. CDR3 bases: TGTGCCAGCAGCTTAGGACTAGCGGGAGACGAGCAGTACTTC.

The rearrangement uses TRBV18 and TRBJ1-1; 9 bases are a match to TRBD1. Germline lookup yields CDR1 KGHSH and CDR2 LQKENI. This CDR3 comprises 13 residues. J gave up 4 bases and V 6 bases, and 3 bases lay outside the gene matches. DNA for the CDR3: TGTGCCAGCTCCCGACAGGGGGTCACTGAAGCTTTCTTT. Encoded protein: CASSRQGVTEAFF. The entire variable domain, with the rest obtained from reference TRBV18 and TRBJ1-1, is as follows: NAGVMQNPRHLVRRRGQEARLRCSPMKGHSHVYWYRQLPEEGLKFMVYLQKENIIDESGMPKERFSAEFPKEGPSILRIQQVVRGDSAAYFCASSRQGVTEAFFGQGTRLTVV.

This clone came up a few times. V is TRBV5-1 and J is TRBJ1-4; TRBD1 matches 9 bases. Looked up from germline, CDR1 is SGHRS and CDR2 is YFSETQ. The CDR3 contains 14 residues. The junction had 2 bases not matched to a gene; V was cut back by 0 bases and J by 8 bases. The DNA for the CDR3 is TGCGCCAGCAGCTTGGACGACAGGGGGGAAAAACTGTTTTTT. The encoded protein is CASSLDDRGEKLFF.